This T cell receptor beta chain stems from a study of cytomegalovirus exposure and HLA in healthy donors. PCR involved 60 Vbeta and 13 Jbeta primers. This table comes from immunoSEQ multiplex PCR, and its TCRdb copy is limited to in-frame clones, with some not included. The sample contains roughly 120,000 clones, about 73% of which appear only once. Donors counted as nominally healthy when sampled, yet unrecorded immune exposures were likely. The CDR3 contains 14 residues. J lost 3 bases, V lost 4 bases, and 4 bases had no gene match. CDR1 and CDR2 from the germline V gene are SGHDT and YYEEEE. The V gene is TRBV5-6, the J gene TRBJ1-2; TRBD1 aligns across 9 bases. The source material was PBMCs. The source of this sequence is a woman in her thirties or forties in good health and CMV-seropositive. The CDR3 DNA is TGTGCCAGCAGCCCCCGGACAGGGGACTATGGCTACACCTTC. Residues: CASSPRTGDYGYTF.